The clone carrying this T cell receptor beta chain showed up many times. This specimen comes from a study of T-cell reconstitution after alpha-beta-depleted transplantation in children. Unique molecular identifiers were incorporated when the TCRbeta library was constructed. TCRdb re-called the PCR reads through MiXCR, storing one row per CDR3 protein. The data show about 900,000 distinct CDR3 sequences, with roughly 29% seen just once and 28% held by the top ten. Germline V gene lookup returns CDR1 SGHRS and CDR2 YFSETQ. The CDR3 covers 15 residues. The trim removed 4 bases at V and 1 base at J, leaving 7 bases unmatched.

This specimen consisted of PBMCs, mostly from graft donor cells, obtained 360 days after TCRalphabeta/CD19-depleted stem cell transplant. This sequence originates from a boy under two years old who had a stem cell transplant for SCID, so the T cells may come from the graft donor. This sequence joins TRBV5-1 and TRBJ2-5, with 7 bases aligning to TRBD1. This chain's CDR3 is CASSPRTGPQETQYF. As DNA, the CDR3 is TGCGCCAGCAGCCCGAGGACAGGTCCCCAAGAGACCCAGTACTTC. The full variable domain, with the rest looked up from reference TRBV5-1 and TRBJ2-5, is KAGVTQTPRYLIKTRGQQVTLSCSPISGHRSVSWYQQTPGQGLQFLFEYFSETQRNKGNFPGRFSGRQFSNSRSEMNVSTLELGDSALYLCASSPRTGPQETQYFGPGTRLLVL.